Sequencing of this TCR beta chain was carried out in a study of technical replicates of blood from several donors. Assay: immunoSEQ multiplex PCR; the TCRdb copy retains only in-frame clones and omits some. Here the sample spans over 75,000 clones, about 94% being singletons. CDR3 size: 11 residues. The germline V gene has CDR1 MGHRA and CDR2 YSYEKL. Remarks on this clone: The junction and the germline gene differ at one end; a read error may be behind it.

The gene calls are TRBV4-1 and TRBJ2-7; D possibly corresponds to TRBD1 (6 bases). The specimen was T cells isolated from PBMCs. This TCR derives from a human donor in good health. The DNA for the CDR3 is TGCGTCAGCAGCCCGGGACACTATGGACGCTTC. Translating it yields CVSSPGHYGRF.